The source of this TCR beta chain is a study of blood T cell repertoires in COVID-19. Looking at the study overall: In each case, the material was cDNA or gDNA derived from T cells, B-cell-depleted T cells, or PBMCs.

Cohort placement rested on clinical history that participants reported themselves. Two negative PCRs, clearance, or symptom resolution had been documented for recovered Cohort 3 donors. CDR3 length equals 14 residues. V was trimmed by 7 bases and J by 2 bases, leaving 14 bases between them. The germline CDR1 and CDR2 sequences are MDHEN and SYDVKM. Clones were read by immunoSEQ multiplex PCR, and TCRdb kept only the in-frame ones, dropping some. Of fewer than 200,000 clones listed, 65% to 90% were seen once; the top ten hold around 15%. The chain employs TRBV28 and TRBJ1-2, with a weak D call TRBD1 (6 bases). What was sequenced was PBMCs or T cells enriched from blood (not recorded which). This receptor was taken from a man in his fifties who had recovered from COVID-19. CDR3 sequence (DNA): TGTGCCAGCACCCTCGGACAGCGAAACTATGGCTACACCTTC. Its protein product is CASTLGQRNYGYTF.